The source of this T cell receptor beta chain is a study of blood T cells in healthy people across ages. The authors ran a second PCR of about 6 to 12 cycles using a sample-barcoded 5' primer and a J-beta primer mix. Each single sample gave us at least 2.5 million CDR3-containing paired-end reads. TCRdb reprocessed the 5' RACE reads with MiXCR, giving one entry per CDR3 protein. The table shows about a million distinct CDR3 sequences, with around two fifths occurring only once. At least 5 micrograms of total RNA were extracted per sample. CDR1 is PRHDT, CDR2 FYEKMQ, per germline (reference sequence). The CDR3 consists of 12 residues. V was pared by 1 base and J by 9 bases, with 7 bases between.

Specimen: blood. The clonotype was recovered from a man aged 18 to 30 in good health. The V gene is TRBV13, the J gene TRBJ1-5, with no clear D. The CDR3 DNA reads TGTGCCAGCAGCTTAGAGCCGGGGCCCCAGCATTTT. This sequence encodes CASSLEPGPQHF.